The following is a TCR beta chain sequence with its context. Using immunoSEQ multiplex PCR, the repertoire was profiled, and TCRdb retains in-frame clones only, with some absent. The sample lists 16,000 or so clones, under 80% occurring once. The CDR3 spans 13 residues. The data originate from a study of tumor-infiltrating lymphocytes in localized non-small cell lung cancer. V usage is TRBV21-1 and J usage is TRBJ2-1; the table's D gene call, TRBD2, was not cross checked with the DNA. TRBV21-1 is designated a pseudogene. The source is a human donor with non-small cell lung cancer. Sequenced input: lung tumor tissue. The CDR3 nucleotides read TGTGCCAGCAGCAAAGCGAGACTGGTTGAGCAGTTCTTC. This translates into CASSKARLVEQFF.